The T cell receptor (beta chain) under discussion was sequenced for a study of T cell responses to AZD1222 COVID-19 vaccine listed by TCRdb under 2021. Looking at the study overall: AZD1222 recipients whose second dose came at about 4 weeks and those whose second dose came at about 12 weeks were combined into one group, since spike-specific TCR depth and breadth did not differ between the two schedules. Trial participants were enrolled by age into 18-55, 56-69 and 70-plus year subgroups, with around 140, 26 and 57 TCR-sequenced participants respectively. TCR sequencing covered 230 to 250 trial participants: about 210 given two doses of AZD1222 and 26 given two doses of MenACWY control vaccine.

The CDR3 regions of human TCRbeta chains were analyzed by immunosequencing. From the authors' description of their analysis: Repertoire TCRs were checked for matches against a reference library of SARS-CoV-2-specific TCRs that had been generated using the MIRA antigen-specificity platform. Breadth was defined as the fraction of unique TCRs that were SARS-CoV-2-associated. Depth was defined as the fraction of total T cells that were SARS-CoV-2-associated. Using the MIRA data, each spike-specific TCR was mapped to the spike region that the TCR reacts to and placed in a CD4 or CD8 class. Log10-transformed breadth and depth values were compared by one-way ANOVA with Sidak's multiple comparisons tests. Not all clones reach the TCRdb copy of this immuneACCESS table, which keeps in-frame sequences only. Checked studies attribute under half of the gap to unresolved V genes and leave the rest unexplained. Clone size and V and J calls were adopted from that table, with D and trimming inferred from the DNA. In all, the sample holds just under 100,000 clones, and 70% to 90% of those were seen once. The ten top clones hold less than 3% of the sample.

Results and caveats for the whole study, not just this receptor: Most participants were white British and females outnumbered males, and the authors suggested that clonal diversity may have been underestimated. After two AZD1222 doses, both the breadth and the depth of spike-specific TCRs were significantly higher than at day 0 and than in MenACWY recipients. Reportedly, close to half of the unique spike-specific TCRs recognized epitopes lying outside the regions that are mutated in the B.1.351 and B.1.1.7 variants. In the small 56-69-year group, the increase in depth fell short of significance, most likely because of low power. The vaccine-associated CD4 TCRs covered the entire spike protein, and the dominant responses fell in regions 160-218 and 743-854. Because no day 14 peak-response samples were available, the repertoires could be characterized only after the peak T cell response. Conclusions about previously exposed vaccinees are limited because only a handful of AZD1222 recipients were SARS-CoV-2 seropositive at baseline.

This clone was counted between two and nine times. Its antigen remains unidentified. Base-call qualities are not available, and no considerably larger clone is one nucleotide away. Explained via the paper, the time point label denotes: baseline before first vaccination. Vaccinee samples came from UK trials COV001 and COV002, including a single-blind randomized controlled phase 2/3 trial of AZD1222 (ChAdOx1 nCoV-19) in healthy adults. For TCRbeta chain sequencing, PBMC samples were collected from trial participants at day 0 and at day 28 after the second dose. The CDR3 has 13 amino acids, counting the end cysteine and phenylalanine. Only the CDR3 DNA is retained, 39 bases long and in frame from the first base. Based on the germline V gene, the CDR1 and CDR2 sequences are LGHNA and YSLEER. V and J are truncated by 4 bases and 7 bases respectively, leaving an intervening sequence of 11 bases.

The sample was peripheral blood, taken on day 0 of AZD1222 vaccination. This receptor was identified in an adult in good health. The chain joins TRBV4-3 to TRBJ1-5, with the D gene call left open. The CDR3 amino acid sequence is: CASSPYHGQPQHF. The DNA is as follows: TGCGCCAGCAGCCCGTACCACGGACAGCCCCAGCATTTT.